This TCR beta chain was sequenced in a study of cytomegalovirus exposure and HLA in healthy donors. Findings of the study overall: In vitro confirmation showed a few CMV-associated chains to be CMV antigen specific.

Losses at the gene ends were 5 bases for V and 0 bases for J; bases not matched to a gene: 4. The CDR3 consists of 15 residues. CDR1 is MDHEN, CDR2 SYDVKM, per germline. Turning to this clone: Its matching antigen is unknown.

The PCR used 60 Vbeta and 13 Jbeta primers. In the source study's methods: Around 10 million of the roughly 77 million unique TCR beta chains counted in a later analysis were shared. Assay: immunoSEQ multiplex PCR; the TCRdb copy retains only in-frame clones and omits some. V and J calls and clone size are as listed in that table; D and trimming were resolved from the DNA. Of 180,000 or so clones listed, about 81% were seen once; the top ten hold about 1.5%. The TCR sequence derives from a man aged 35-49 years in good health and CMV-seronegative. This chain uses TRBV28 with TRBJ1-5, with 7 bases identical to TRBD1. The sample comprised PBMCs. The CDR3: CASSHQGVSNQPQHF. The CDR3 DNA follows: TGTGCCAGCAGTCACCAGGGGGTTAGCAATCAGCCCCAGCATTTT.